This T cell receptor beta chain was identified in a study of breast tumors, draining lymph nodes, adjacent tissues. Germline CDR1 and CDR2: MDHEN and SYDVKM. This CDR3 has 15 residues. The V and J ends lost 4 bases and 6 bases respectively, with 15 bases between them. Overall study findings and caveats: Luminal-like breast cancer showed significantly higher tumor–nontumor repertoire similarity than basal-like. Tumor repertoires ranked between lymph nodes and nontumor tissue in diversity, with V and J gene preferences.

The sample holds a few counts of this clonotype. Its antigen is as yet unknown. TCRdb reprocessed the multiplex PCR reads via MiXCR and lists one record per CDR3 protein. The profile shows tens of thousands of distinct CDR3 sequences, roughly 23% of them singletons. The specimen sequenced was breast tumor tissue. The V call is TRBV28, the J call TRBJ1-4; D not resolved. The origin of this receptor is a female donor with breast cancer. Some clones in this sample may be carry-over from other donors' samples. The CDR3, as DNA: TGTGCCAGCAGTTCCCCGGGGAGGGTTCATGAAAAACTGTTTTTT. Translation gives CASSSPGRVHEKLFF.